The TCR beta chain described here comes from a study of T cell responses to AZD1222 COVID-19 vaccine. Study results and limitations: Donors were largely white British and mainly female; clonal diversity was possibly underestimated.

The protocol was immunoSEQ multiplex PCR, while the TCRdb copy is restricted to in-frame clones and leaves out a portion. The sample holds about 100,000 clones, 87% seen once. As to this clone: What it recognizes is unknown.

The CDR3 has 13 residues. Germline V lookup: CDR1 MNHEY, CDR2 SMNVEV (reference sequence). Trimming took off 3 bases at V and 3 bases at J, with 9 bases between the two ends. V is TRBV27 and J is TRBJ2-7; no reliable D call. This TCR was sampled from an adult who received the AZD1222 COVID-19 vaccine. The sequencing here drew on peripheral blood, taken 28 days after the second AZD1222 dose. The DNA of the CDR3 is TGTGCCAGCAGTTTTCGTGTTGGCTACGAGCAGTACTTC. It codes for CASSFRVGYEQYF.